Reported below is one T cell receptor (beta chain). Its antigen remains unknown. V lost 7 bases to trimming and J lost 1 base, with 14 bases between them. Germline assignment: CDR1 MNHNY and CDR2 SVGAGI (reference sequence). There are 15 residues in the CDR3. The data were taken from a study of cytomegalovirus exposure and HLA in healthy donors. General study findings and limits: The dataset shows that most TCR sequences were rare, while some public TCRs occurred in many donors. As confirmed in vitro, a few CMV-associated chains were specific for CMV antigens. Later analysis suggested links between common viral pathogens and several top significant clusters. In a later analysis, TCR beta V- and J-gene trimming was associated with a missense DCLRE1C variant.

Amplification used 60 Vbeta primers and 13 Jbeta primers. The assay was immunoSEQ multiplex PCR, and TCRdb's table has in-frame clones only and misses some. Seen here are a few hundred thousand clones, about 75% observed once, and the top ten hold under 3%. The specimen was PBMCs. This sequence originates from a female donor in good health and CMV-seronegative. The chain joins TRBV6-6 to TRBJ2-1, with a weak D call TRBD2 (5 bases). CDR3 amino acids: CASTDYGASYNEQFF. The DNA for the CDR3 is TGTGCCAGCACCGACTATGGAGCTTCCTACAATGAGCAGTTCTTC.